The TCR beta chain described here comes from a study of blood T cells in healthy people across ages. Study-wide points: Estimated diversity that came from one million T cells was considered an underestimate.

This clonotype was observed a few times. The antigen is not known. This CDR3 comprises 15 residues. Germline-derived CDR1 and CDR2 are SEHNR and FQNEAQ (reference sequence). V gave up 6 bases and J gave up 5 bases, with 16 bases separating them. PBMCs numbering at least 7 million were isolated per sample. A second roughly 6 to 12 cycle PCR used barcoded and J-beta primers. TCRdb recomputed calls from the 5' RACE reads with MiXCR, one row per CDR3 protein. The data show 1.5 million or so distinct CDR3 sequences, roughly 43% seen once. The clonotype comes from a woman under 30 in good health. Sequencing was done on a sample of blood. The chain is built from TRBV7-9 and TRBJ2-2, with D tentatively TRBD1 or TRBD2 (5 bases each). DNA of the CDR3: TGTGCCAGCAGTTCTTGGGCAGGGAGAACCGGGGAGCTGTTTTTT. This sequence encodes CASSSWAGRTGELFF.